Below are 10 T cell receptor beta chains sequenced from a single sample in a study of T and B cells in COVID-19 patients (dated by TCRdb to between 2020 and 2021). The sequencer listed for this sample is Illumina MiSeq. TRB rearrangements were amplified by multiplex PCR with BIOMED2 TRB-A/B primer pools. Through fastp at Q25 and MiXCR, TCRdb rebuilt clones from the public reads, retaining in-frame beta chains. Every entry covers one CDR3 protein and lists the most common genes and DNA from its rows. The sample table lists about 3,600 distinct CDR3 sequences, roughly a quarter of them with a count of one. Roughly a fifth of the sample rests with the top ten. TRB repertoires were amplified from around 250-460 ng of genomic DNA extracted from blood. Material for sequencing was blood. These receptors were obtained from a human donor with active COVID-19.

Sample share makes this clonotype medium-sized. The chain employs TRBV12-3 or TRBV12-4 and TRBJ2-1, with D maybe TRBD2 (5 bases). This CDR3 has 13 residues. V dropped 5 bases and J dropped 16 bases, with 21 bases sitting between them. In DNA, the CDR3 is TGTGCCAGCAGTGCGGCGTTAAGAGGGAGCGATTTCTTC. Its protein is CASSAALRGSDFF.

J is TRBJ2-7 and V is TRBV20-1, with D uncertain. CDR1 is DFQATT and CDR2 is SNEGSKA in the germline V gene (reference sequence). Trimming cost V 6 bases and J 1 base, with 10 bases left between them. This CDR3 is 12 amino acids long. The CDR3 region is CSAPDGSYEQYF. CDR3 nucleotides: TGCAGTGCACCGGACGGTTCCTACGAGCAGTACTTC.

This clonotype is categorized as medium-sized (0.01 to 0.1%). The V and J genes are TRBV5-5 and TRBJ2-5; possibly TRBD2 for D (5 bases). Deletions cut 0 bases from V and 5 bases from J, with 14 bases between. Germline V gene lookup returns CDR1 SGHKS and CDR2 YYEKEE (reference sequence). This CDR3 comprises 15 residues. Here the CDR3 DNA reads TGTGCCAGCAGCTTGGGTTTGGACTGGTTGGAGACCCAGTACTTC. It codes for CASSLGLDWLETQYF.

By share, this clonotype counts as medium-sized. V is TRBV19 and J is TRBJ2-1; no firm D call. The germline V gene encodes CDR1 LNHDA and CDR2 SQIVND (reference sequence). This CDR3 spans 13 amino acids. The V and J ends lost 1 base and 4 bases respectively, with 5 bases between them. The chain's CDR3 is CASSIGGYNEQFF. CDR3 nucleotides: TGTGCCAGTAGTATAGGGGGTTACAATGAGCAGTTCTTC.

This clonotype rates as medium-sized (0.01 to 0.1%). The chain combines TRBV5-4 with TRBJ2-1; 10 nucleotides agree with TRBD1. Trimming cost V 4 bases and J 7 bases; bases outside gene matches: 14. From germline, CDR1 is SGHNT and CDR2 YYREEE (reference sequence). The CDR3 consists of 17 residues. The CDR3 nucleotides are TGTGCCAGCAGCCCCCCAACCGGGACAGGGGTGGGGAATGAGCAGTTCTTC. Translating it yields CASSPPTGTGVGNEQFF. Combining the CDR3 with reference TRBV5-4 and TRBJ2-1 gives the whole variable domain ETGVTQSPTHLIKTRGQQVTLRCSSQSGHNTVSWYQQALGQGPQFIFQYYREEENGRGNFPPRFSGLQFPNYSSELNVNALELDDSALYLCASSPPTGTGVGNEQFFGPGTRLTVL.

By sample fraction, this clonotype is medium-sized (0.01 to 0.1%). CDR3 nucleotide sequence: TGTGCCAGCAGCCCCGGGACTAGCGGCGAGCAGTACTTC. Translating gives CASSPGTSGEQYF. The V gene is TRBV6-6, the J gene TRBJ2-7; 11 nucleotides align to TRBD2. The V and J ends lost 6 bases and 6 bases, in that order; junction bases with no gene match: 4. The CDR3 spans 13 residues. CDR1 MNHNY and CDR2 SVGAGI come from the germline V gene (reference sequence).

The chain couples TRBV19 to TRBJ2-3; 11 bases fit TRBD2. The germline V gene has CDR1 LNHDA and CDR2 SQIVND (reference sequence). The junction had 5 bases not matched to a gene; V was cut back by 5 bases and J by 1 base. The CDR3 has 16 residues. The CDR3 is CASSPLAGGRTDTQYF. The CDR3 nucleotides are TGTGCCAGTAGTCCGCTAGCGGGGGGACGCACAGATACGCAGTATTTT.

This clonotype is labeled as medium-sized. The V call is TRBV5-4, the J call TRBJ2-2, with TRBD1 identical over 8 bases. The CDR3 totals 15 residues. Unmatched junction bases numbered 5, after V lost 4 bases and J lost 3 bases. Germline V gene lookup returns CDR1 SGHNT and CDR2 YYREEE (reference sequence). The chain's CDR3 is CASSLPTGDTGELFF. DNA of the CDR3: TGTGCCAGCAGCCTTCCGACAGGGGACACCGGGGAGCTGTTTTTT.

This clonotype was counted at least ten times. The chain uses TRBV5-1 and TRBJ2-1, with D possibly being TRBD1 (5 bases). CDR1 is SGHRS and CDR2 is YFSETQ in the germline V gene. The CDR3 covers 16 residues. The V and J ends lost 0 bases and 2 bases respectively, with 12 bases between them. The CDR3 loop is CASSLDGAKTYNEQFF. The CDR3 DNA follows: TGCGCCAGCAGCTTGGATGGGGCCAAGACCTACAATGAGCAGTTCTTC. Full variable domain (missing parts from reference TRBV5-1 and TRBJ2-1): KAGVTQTPRYLIKTRGQQVTLSCSPISGHRSVSWYQQTPGQGLQFLFEYFSETQRNKGNFPGRFSGRQFSNSRSEMNVSTLELGDSALYLCASSLDGAKTYNEQFFGPGTRLTVL.

This clonotype is judged medium-sized. The gene calls are TRBV7-9 and TRBJ2-3; no firm D call. The CDR3 covers 16 residues. Germline V gene sequence: CDR1 SEHNR, CDR2 FQNEAQ (reference sequence). The V gene lost 1 base and the J gene lost 4 bases, with 15 bases spanning the gap. CDR3 sequence reads: CASSLEGGRAADTQYF. CDR3 DNA sequence: TGTGCCAGCAGCTTAGAAGGTGGCCGGGCGGCAGATACGCAGTATTTT.